The present T cell receptor (beta chain) was sequenced within a study of cytomegalovirus exposure and HLA in healthy donors. The V end lost 4 bases, the J end lost 7 bases, and 14 bases lay between the germline ends. Germline lookup yields CDR1 SGHRS and CDR2 YFSETQ. The CDR3 totals 13 residues. The PCR made use of 60 Vbeta and 13 Jbeta primers. Some clones are missing from TCRdb's copy, which holds only in-frame ones; the method was immunoSEQ multiplex PCR. The repertoire table contains about 160,000 clones. Study-wide findings and caveats: A cluster of highly shared sequence variants was likely a sequencing artifact. Immune exposure was documented only through CMV serostatus. Apparent HLA restriction characterized most CMV-associated TCR beta chains in a later analysis.

With regard to this clone: Its antigen is currently unknown.

Healthy bone marrow donors made up the donors. The chain links TRBV5-1 to TRBJ1-2, with D possibly matching TRBD1 (5 bases). The clonotype originates from a woman aged 60-75 years in good health and CMV-seronegative. The sequenced material came from PBMCs. Written as DNA, the CDR3 is TGCGCCAGCAGCCCCTCCGGGACTAGTGGCTACACCTTC. Translated, it gives CASSPSGTSGYTF.